Presented here are 15 T cell receptor beta chains from one specimen sequenced in a study of shared clonotypes between healthy human individuals. Repertoires were generated with immunoSEQ multiplex PCR, while TCRdb's copy carries only in-frame clones and drops some. The data contain around 700,000 clones, approximately 79% of them seen just once; the ten biggest clones take up under 2%. Material: memory CD4+ T cells sorted from blood. Described subset: CD45RA-negative fraction. The receptors derive from a woman between 25 and 40 years old in good health.

This clone was seen just once. Here the CDR3 DNA reads TGTGCCAGCAGTTTTTCCCGGGCCGGGGAGCTGTTTTTT. Translated: CASSFSRAGELFF. The V call is TRBV27, the J call TRBJ2-2, with unresolved D. V gave up 3 bases and J gave up 6 bases, with 8 bases separating them. This CDR3 region has 13 residues. The V gene's germline CDR1 is MNHEY and CDR2 SMNVEV (reference sequence).

J is TRBJ1-5 and V is TRBV19; D is perhaps TRBD1 (5 bases). V was trimmed by 6 bases and J by 6 bases, leaving 21 bases between them. CDR1 and CDR2 from the germline V gene are LNHDA and SQIVND (reference sequence). CDR3 length equals 16 residues. In DNA form, the CDR3 reads TGTGCCAGTAGCCTGGCCCGGGACGGGGAGAGTCAGCCCCAGCATTTT. Residues: CASSLARDGESQPQHF.

The chain uses TRBV2 and TRBJ1-2, with D possibly TRBD1 on 6 matching bases. Trimming removed 2 bases from V and 3 bases from J, with 13 bases in between. This CDR3 spans 15 amino acids. Germline loops: CDR1 SNHLY, CDR2 FYNNEI. This chain's CDR3 is CASSELGARDYGYTF. The CDR3 DNA reads as TGTGCCAGCAGTGAATTGGGGGCGCGGGACTATGGCTACACCTTC.

With regard to this clone: A much larger clone sits a single nucleotide away, making a read error possible. The rearrangement uses TRBV6-6 and TRBJ2-5; TRBD2 matches 13 bases. The end of the DNA fits TRBJ2-7 better, so the J call may be wrong. Per germline, CDR1 MNHNY and CDR2 SVGAGI (reference sequence). CDR3 size: 15 residues. The CDR3 sequence is CASRAGTSGTYEQYF. CDR3 DNA: TGTGCCAGCAGAGCCGGGACTAGCGGGACCTACGAGCAGTACTTC.

The J gene is TRBJ2-1, the V gene TRBV28; D gene unclear. Trimming cost V 5 bases and J 8 bases, with 13 bases left between them. The CDR3 is made up of 13 amino acids. Per the germline V gene, CDR1 is MDHEN and CDR2 is SYDVKM. CDR3 DNA: TGTGCCAGCAGTGTCGGACGGAGCGATGAGCAGTTCTTC. It is translated as CASSVGRSDEQFF.

The chain links TRBV27 to TRBJ1-5; TRBD1 agrees at 9 bases. The CDR3 spans 15 residues. The J segment lost 3 bases and the V segment lost 8 bases, leaving 8 bases of the junction unmatched. CDR1 is MNHEY, CDR2 SMNVEV, per germline (reference sequence). CDR3 residues: CASAGDRGNNQPQHF. The CDR3, as DNA: TGTGCCAGCGCTGGCGACAGGGGGAACAATCAGCCCCAGCATTTT.

This clone was recorded a few times. The V call is TRBV2, the J call TRBJ1-3; no definite D call. With 5 bases removed from V and 4 bases from J, the gap between germline ends came to 12 bases. The CDR3 contains 14 residues. In germline, CDR1 is SNHLY, CDR2 FYNNEI. The CDR3 spells CASSRAGTGNTIYF. The CDR3 coding sequence is TGTGCCAGCAGTCGGGCTGGAACGGGAAACACCATATATTTT.

This rearrangement joins TRBV28 to TRBJ2-3, with 8 bases fitting TRBD2. V lost 6 bases and J lost 3; bases outside the gene matches: 14. The CDR3 has 17 residues. Looked up from germline, CDR1 is MDHEN and CDR2 is SYDVKM. The CDR3 region is CASRLLSGAGVTDTQYF. The CDR3 DNA is TGTGCCAGCAGGCTGCTTTCGGGAGCGGGGGTAACAGATACGCAGTATTTT.

This chain links TRBV11-2 with TRBJ2-7, with TRBD2 matching over 7 bases. Trimming took 3 bases from V and 1 from J; bases not matched to a gene: 6. CDR1 is SGHAT and CDR2 is FQNNGV in the germline V gene. The CDR3 sequence is 15 residues long. The CDR3 DNA is TGTGCCAGCAGCTTTCTACTAGCGATTTCCTACGAGCAGTACTTC. This codes for CASSFLLAISYEQYF.

The V call is TRBV29-1, the J call TRBJ2-1; TRBD1 agrees at 9 bases. The CDR3 spans 12 residues. Germline assignment: CDR1 SQVTM and CDR2 ANQGSEA. The ends lost 7 bases at V and 7 bases at J; junction bases unmatched: 5. CDR3 residues: CSATGGRNEQFF. In DNA form, the CDR3 reads TGCAGCGCGACAGGGGGAAGGAATGAGCAGTTCTTC.

The rearrangement links TRBV11-3 to TRBJ2-1, with 7 nucleotides matching TRBD2. Germline V gene data show CDR1 as SGHNT and CDR2 as YENEEA. This CDR3 comprises 14 residues. Trimming cost V 1 base and J 4 bases; bases outside gene matches: 1. The CDR3 reads CASSLGTRYNEQFF. The CDR3 DNA is TGTGCCAGCAGCTTAGGGACTAGGTACAATGAGCAGTTCTTC.

V gene TRBV25-1 combines with J gene TRBJ2-5, with a tentative D call TRBD1 (6 bases). Trimming removed 2 bases at V and 5 bases at J, with 12 bases between. Germline CDR1 and CDR2: MGHDK and SYGVNS. The CDR3 extends over 14 amino acids. The CDR3, as DNA: TGTGCCAGCAGTGAAATCGCCCAGGGGGAGACCCAGTACTTC. Residues: CASSEIAQGETQYF.

This chain joins TRBV18 and TRBJ2-7; D is unresolved. CDR1 is KGHSH, CDR2 LQKENI, per germline. The length of the CDR3 is 13 residues. V was clipped by 6 bases and J by 1 base, with 10 bases between them. CDR3 nucleotide sequence: TGTGCCAGCTCTCCCGTAGTTTCCTACGAGCAGTACTTC. Translated: CASSPVVSYEQYF.

This clone showed up many times. The chain carries TRBV5-1 and TRBJ2-7, with 7 positions matching TRBD2. Germline-derived CDR1 and CDR2 are SGHRS and YFSETQ. With 2 bases clipped from V and 3 bases from J, the junction kept 8 bases outside the gene matches. CDR3 length equals 15 residues. The CDR3 bases are TGCGCCAGCAGCTTCGGACGGGGGGAACTCTACGAGCAGTACTTC. Translation gives CASSFGRGELYEQYF. The full variable domain, its missing parts supplied by reference TRBV5-1 and TRBJ2-7, is KAGVTQTPRYLIKTRGQQVTLSCSPISGHRSVSWYQQTPGQGLQFLFEYFSETQRNKGNFPGRFSGRQFSNSRSEMNVSTLELGDSALYLCASSFGRGELYEQYFGPGTRLTVT.

The chain combines TRBV7-6 with TRBJ1-2; the D gene is possibly TRBD1 (6 bases). Germline CDR1 is SGHVS and CDR2 is FNYEAQ. V lost 6 bases and J lost 5, with 13 bases in between. This CDR3 region has 13 residues. CDR3 protein: CASRPDGQYGYTF. CDR3 DNA: TGTGCCAGCAGACCCGATGGACAGTATGGCTACACCTTC.